Listed below are T cell receptor beta chains from one sample, sequenced in a study of cytomegalovirus exposure and HLA in healthy donors. Method: immunoSEQ multiplex PCR; TCRdb's copy keeps in-frame clones and lacks some. This table has under 150,000 clones, 80% to 85% appearing once. The sample taken for sequencing was PBMCs. These receptors all stem from a man between 18 and 29 years old in good health and CMV-seronegative. Both conserved end residues are part of each CDR3. D genes are given only for firm matches. Clone size is not always given. Where it is, it says once, few, many or a class for expanded clones.

length	size	V	J	D	CDR3	DNA
11	.	TRBV20-1	TRBJ2-1	.	CSARVPSEQFF	TGCAGTGCTAGAGTGCCGAGTGAGCAGTTCTTC
14	.	TRBV4-3	TRBJ2-2	TRBD2	CASSRQGLTGELFF	TGCGCCAGCAGCCGGCAGGGACTAACCGGGGAGCTGTTTTTT
11	.	TRBV30	TRBJ2-7	.	CAWSRAGEQYF	TGTGCCTGGAGTAGGGCGGGGGAGCAGTACTTC
15	.	TRBV19	TRBJ2-1	.	CASSIVPSELPGQFF	TGTGCCAGTAGTATAGTTCCCTCAGAGCTCCCAGGGCAGTTCTTC
14	.	TRBV5-1	TRBJ1-2	TRBD1	CASSSGQGLGGYTF	TGCGCCAGCAGCTCAGGACAGGGCTTGGGTGGCTACACCTTC
14	.	TRBV2	TRBJ2-2	.	CASSEVRYTGELFF	TGTGCCAGCAGTGAAGTACGGTACACCGGGGAGCTGTTTTTT
14	.	TRBV7-2	TRBJ2-7	.	CASSYQTGSYEQYF	TGTGCCAGCAGTTATCAGACAGGATCCTACGAGCAGTACTTC
15	.	TRBV30	TRBJ1-5	TRBD1	CAWSVRDRDHQPQHF	TGTGCCTGGAGTGTACGGGACAGGGACCATCAGCCCCAGCATTTT
15	.	TRBV4-1	TRBJ2-7	TRBD2	CASSQGLAGKYEQYF	TGCGCCAGCAGCCAAGGCCTAGCGGGGAAGTACGAGCAGTACTTC
17	.	TRBV7-9	TRBJ2-1	.	CASSTPLQGWTYNEQFF	TGTGCCAGCAGTACGCCCCTTCAGGGGTGGACCTACAATGAGCAGTTCTTC
14	.	TRBV2	TRBJ1-1	TRBD1	CASIRTGLDTEAFF	TGTGCCAGCATTCGGACAGGGTTGGACACTGAAGCTTTCTTT
14	.	TRBV4-3	TRBJ1-1	.	CASSLSGVSSEAFF	TGCGCCAGCAGTTTATCCGGGGTTTCCTCTGAAGCTTTCTTT
16	.	TRBV28	TRBJ2-2	TRBD1	CASSLGTGQGTGELFF	TGTGCCAGCAGTTTGGGGACGGGACAGGGCACCGGGGAGCTGTTTTTT
15	once	TRBV6-5	TRBJ2-7	.	CASSYSAGLPYEQYF	TGTGCCAGCAGTTACTCGGCAGGGCTCCCCTACGAGCAGTACTTC
12	.	TRBV7-9	TRBJ1-2	.	CASSATAYGYTF	TGTGCCAGCAGCGCCACAGCTTATGGCTACACCTTC
16	.	TRBV7-9	TRBJ1-2	.	CASSLWGPSTNYGYTF	TGTGCCAGCAGCTTATGGGGGCCGTCGACGAACTATGGCTACACCTTC
13	few	TRBV5-1	TRBJ2-1	.	CASSPHKYNEQFF	TGCGCCAGCAGCCCCCACAAGTACAATGAGCAGTTCTTC
14	.	TRBV7-9	TRBJ1-2	.	CASSFDGGNYGYTF	TGTGCCAGCAGCTTTGACGGAGGGAACTATGGCTACACCTTC
15	few	TRBV10-3	TRBJ2-3	TRBD2	CAIATSGGATDTQYF	TGTGCCATAGCGACTAGCGGGGGAGCCACAGATACGCAGTATTTT
12	.	TRBV29-1	TRBJ2-2	.	CSTGQNTGELFF	TGCAGCACTGGACAGAACACCGGGGAGCTGTTTTTT
16	.	TRBV6-5	TRBJ1-5	TRBD1	CASSSRQGRGNQPQHF	TGTGCCAGCAGTTCTAGACAGGGTAGAGGCAATCAGCCCCAGCATTTT
14	.	TRBV7-9	TRBJ1-1	TRBD1	CASSLRDRGVTTFF	TGTGCCAGCAGCCTCCGGGACAGGGGTGTTACGACTTTCTTT
14	.	TRBV15	TRBJ2-7	TRBD1	CATSIWTGSYEQYF	TGTGCCACCAGCATCTGGACAGGGTCCTACGAGCAGTACTTC
18	.	TRBV4-3	TRBJ1-4	.	CASSQAQAGMATNEKLFF	TGCGCCAGCAGCCAAGCTCAGGCGGGCATGGCAACTAATGAAAAACTGTTTTTT
14	.	TRBV27	TRBJ1-1	TRBD1	CASSIGGMNTEAFF	TGTGCCAGCAGTATAGGGGGCATGAACACTGAAGCTTTCTTT
16	.	TRBV6-6	TRBJ2-7	TRBD1	CASSSPTRQGAYEQYF	TGTGCCAGCAGTTCCCCTACACGACAGGGGGCGTACGAGCAGTACTTC
15	.	TRBV19	TRBJ1-5	.	CASSEMWTGILAQHF	.
12	.	TRBV27	TRBJ2-7	.	CASRGSGLEQYF	TGTGCCAGCAGGGGATCAGGGCTCGAGCAGTACTTC
14	.	TRBV19	TRBJ2-2	TRBD1	CASNGDRGSGELFF	TGTGCCAGTAATGGGGACAGGGGGTCCGGGGAGCTGTTTTTT
12	.	TRBV7-6	TRBJ1-1	TRBD1	CASSAGTAEAFF	TGTGCCAGCAGCGCCGGGACAGCTGAAGCTTTCTTT
14	.	TRBV5-4	TRBJ2-5	.	CASISGVQGETQYF	TGTGCCAGCATCTCTGGAGTGCAGGGAGAGACCCAGTACTTC
11	.	TRBV10-2	TRBJ1-2	.	CATRGADGYTF	TGCGCCACCAGAGGGGCTGATGGCTACACCTTC
13	.	TRBV6-5	TRBJ2-7	TRBD1	CASRPGGSYEQYF	TGTGCCAGCAGGCCAGGGGGCTCCTACGAGCAGTACTTC
13	few	TRBV9	TRBJ1-1	.	CASSPPTVAEAFF	TGTGCCAGCAGCCCCCCCACAGTGGCTGAAGCTTTCTTT
15	.	TRBV30	TRBJ1-5	.	CAWSAGLISNQPQHF	TGTGCCTGGAGTGCGGGACTTATTAGCAATCAGCCCCAGCATTTT
15	.	TRBV7-9	TRBJ2-3	TRBD2	CASSTSGGVTDTQYF	TGTGCCAGCAGCACCAGCGGGGGGGTTACAGATACGCAGTATTTT
15	.	TRBV19	TRBJ1-1	TRBD1	CASSTSPGGRTEAFF	TGTGCCAGTAGTACCTCCCCAGGGGGCAGGACTGAAGCTTTCTTT
12	.	TRBV6-5	TRBJ1-3	.	CASVGMGNTIYF	TGTGCCAGCGTTGGCATGGGAAACACCATATATTTT
14	once	TRBV29-1	TRBJ2-7	.	CSVAYRLFSYEQYF	TGCAGCGTTGCTTACAGATTATTCTCCTACGAGCAGTACTTC